These T cell receptor beta chains were read from a single sample in a study of siplizumab effects on memory and regulatory T cells. The data were produced by immunoSEQ multiplex PCR, yet TCRdb's version contains in-frame clones alone and is incomplete. The table records 50,000 to 75,000 clones, just over 95% of them present only once. The source material was naive CD8+ T cells sorted from blood. These TCRs come from a human donor in good health. Each CDR3 is given with its conserved first and last residue. Rows may omit the clone size; those that give it use once, few, many or a size class.

j_call | clone_size | v_call | cdr3_aa
TRBJ2-7 | NA | TRBV2 | CASSDAGVYSYEQYF
TRBJ1-4 | NA | TRBV11-2 | CASSLSGEKLFF
TRBJ1-5 | NA | TRBV7-4 | CASSQGQDSNQPQHF
TRBJ2-1 | NA | TRBV5-4 | CASSGTRDRVNNEQFF
TRBJ2-3 | NA | TRBV6-5 | CASSKQGFGTDTQYF
TRBJ1-5 | NA | TRBV7-9 | CASSLGGGDIVPQHF
TRBJ2-7 | once | TRBV5-6 | CASSAGETYEQYF
TRBJ2-7 | NA | TRBV5-4 | CASSSDRSEQYF
TRBJ2-7 | NA | TRBV6-1 | CASSEGAGDPSYEQYF
TRBJ1-3 | NA | TRBV19 | CASSPGQLVADTIYF
TRBJ1-3 | once | TRBV23-1 | CASGGGSPSGNTIYF
TRBJ2-7 | NA | TRBV14 | CASSRWDRPYEQYF
TRBJ2-1 | NA | TRBV6-5 | CASSQGPGEQFF
TRBJ1-1 | NA | TRBV5-1 | CASSSGQANTEAFF
TRBJ2-7 | NA | TRBV28 | CASSFGAYEQYF
TRBJ1-3 | NA | TRBV6-5 | CASRPTVGDEYF
TRBJ2-7 | once | TRBV27 | CASSLGQNYEQYF
TRBJ2-5 | once | TRBV7-9 | CASSPMTSGEETQYF
TRBJ1-1 | NA | TRBV13 | CASSLGTPEAFF
TRBJ1-5 | NA | TRBV5-4 | CASSSDGTGGDQPQHF
TRBJ2-7 | NA | TRBV19 | CASSMALAQPYEQYF
TRBJ2-7 | NA | TRBV5-1 | CASSTRTGSGEQYF
TRBJ1-6 | NA | TRBV7-9 | CASSLPDREPNSPLHF
TRBJ2-2 | NA | TRBV6-1 | CASSDPAGGTGELFF
TRBJ2-5 | NA | TRBV6-5 | CASTTSDREETQYF
TRBJ1-4 | NA | TRBV5-1 | CASNRGGNEKLFF
TRBJ2-7 | NA | TRBV5-6 | CASSDGITYEQYF
TRBJ2-1 | NA | TRBV27 | CASSPSLWEQFF
TRBJ2-6 | NA | TRBV19 | CASSISGANVLTF
TRBJ2-3 | NA | TRBV4-3 | CASSQGTGTDTQYF
TRBJ2-1 | NA | TRBV25-1 | CASIEGRKVRFF
TRBJ2-5 | NA | TRBV7-3 | CASSPGVGGGAPETQYF
TRBJ1-4 | NA | TRBV2 | CASRVRGGNEKLFF
TRBJ1-1 | NA | TRBV21-1 | CASSKPPGGAFF
TRBJ1-1 | NA | TRBV15 | CATSSRGNTEAFF
TRBJ2-3 | once | TRBV9 | CASSVIGGVTDTQYF
TRBJ2-3 | NA | TRBV7-6 | CASSSGDYEQYF
TRBJ2-2 | NA | TRBV4-1 | CASSQDGSGGTGELFF
TRBJ1-1 | NA | TRBV30 | CAWSLGGVDTEAFF
TRBJ2-7 | NA | TRBV7-6 | CASSLYSGMSSYEQYF
TRBJ1-3 | NA | TRBV13 | CASSLGYTGAANTIYF
TRBJ2-1 | NA | TRBV12-5 | CASGLAGTRQRGEQFF